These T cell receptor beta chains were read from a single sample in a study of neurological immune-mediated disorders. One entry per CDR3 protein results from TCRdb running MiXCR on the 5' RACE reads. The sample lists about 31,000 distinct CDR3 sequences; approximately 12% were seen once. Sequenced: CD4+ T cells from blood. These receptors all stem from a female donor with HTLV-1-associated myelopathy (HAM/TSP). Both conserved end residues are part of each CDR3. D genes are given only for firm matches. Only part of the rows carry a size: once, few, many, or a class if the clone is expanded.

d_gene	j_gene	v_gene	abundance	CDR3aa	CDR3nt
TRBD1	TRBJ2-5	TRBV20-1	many	CSARTGGLQETQYF	TGCAGTGCGAGGACAGGGGGCCTCCAAGAGACCCAGTACTTC
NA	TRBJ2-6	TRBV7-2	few	CASSLVLAWGPGGANVLTF	TGTGCCAGCAGCTTAGTACTAGCGTGGGGGCCGGGGGGGGCCAACGTCCTGACTTTC
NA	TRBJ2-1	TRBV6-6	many	CATANTYNEQFF	TGTGCCACCGCGAACACGTACAATGAGCAGTTCTTC
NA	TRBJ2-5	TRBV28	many	CASSGQIQETQYF	TGTGCCAGCAGTGGACAGATACAAGAGACCCAGTACTTC
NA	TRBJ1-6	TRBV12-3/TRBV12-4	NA	CASSLGSYNSPLHF	TGTGCCAGCAGTTTAGGCAGTTATAATTCACCCCTCCACTTT
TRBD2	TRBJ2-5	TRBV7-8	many	CASSLDLRAGGGETQYF	TGTGCCAGCAGCTTAGACTTGAGGGCGGGAGGAGGCGAGACCCAGTACTTC
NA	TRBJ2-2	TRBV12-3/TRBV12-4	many	CASSRALNTGELFF	TGTGCCAGCAGTCGGGCCCTTAACACCGGGGAGCTGTTTTTT
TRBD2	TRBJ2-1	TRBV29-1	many	CSVVVGLAESYNEQFF	TGCAGCGTTGTTGTCGGACTAGCCGAGTCCTACAATGAGCAGTTCTTC
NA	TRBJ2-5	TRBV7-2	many	CASSSYGTQYF	TGTGCCAGCAGCTCGTACGGGACCCAGTACTTC
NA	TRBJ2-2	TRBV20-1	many	CSARDRVRGNTGELFF	TGCAGTGCTAGAGATCGGGTTAGGGGGAACACCGGGGAGCTGTTTTTT
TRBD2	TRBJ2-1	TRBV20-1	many	CSATIAGGRSEQFF	TGCAGTGCTACGATAGCGGGAGGTCGAAGTGAGCAGTTCTTC
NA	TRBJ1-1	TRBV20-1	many	CSALRPNTEAFF	TGCAGTGCTCTAAGACCCAACACTGAAGCTTTCTTT
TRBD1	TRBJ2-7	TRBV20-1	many	CSASVGFSGGGYEQYF	TGCAGTGCTAGCGTAGGGTTCTCAGGGGGCGGTTACGAGCAGTACTTC
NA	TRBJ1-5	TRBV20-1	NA	CSARQGSGSNQPYHF	TGCAGTGCACGGCAGGGATCGGGTAGCAATCAGCCCTATCATTTT
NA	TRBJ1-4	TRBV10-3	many	CAIRPDVANEKLFF	TGTGCCATCAGGCCAGACGTGGCTAATGAAAAACTGTTTTTT
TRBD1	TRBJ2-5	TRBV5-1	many	CASSPQTGGQETQYF	TGCGCCAGCTCCCCTCAGACAGGGGGGCAGGAGACCCAGTACTTC
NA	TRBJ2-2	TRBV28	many	CASSPRNTGELFF	TGTGCCAGCAGTCCAAGGAACACCGGGGAGCTGTTTTTT
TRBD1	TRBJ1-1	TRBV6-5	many	CASSPGQGAEAFF	TGTGCCAGCAGTCCGGGACAGGGGGCTGAAGCTTTCTTT
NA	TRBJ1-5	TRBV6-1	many	CASSEAGVQPQHF	TGTGCCAGCAGTGAAGCAGGGGTCCAGCCCCAGCATTTT
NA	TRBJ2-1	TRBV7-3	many	CASSLYPGLGIGEQFF	TGTGCCAGCAGCTTATACCCCGGATTGGGGATCGGTGAGCAGTTCTTC
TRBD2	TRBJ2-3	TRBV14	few	CASSGRSGRSTDTQYF	TGTGCCAGCAGCGGTCGTAGCGGGAGGAGCACAGATACGCAGTATTTT
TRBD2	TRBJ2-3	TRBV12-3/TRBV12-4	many	CASSLYLAGVTDTQYF	TGTGCCAGCAGTTTATATCTAGCGGGAGTCACAGATACGCAGTATTTT
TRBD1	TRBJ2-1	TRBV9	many	CASSAGTGVSYNEQFF	TGTGCCAGCAGCGCCGGGACAGGGGTATCCTACAATGAGCAGTTCTTC
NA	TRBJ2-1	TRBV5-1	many	CASSRGTYNEQFF	TGCGCCAGCAGCCGCGGGACCTACAATGAGCAGTTCTTC
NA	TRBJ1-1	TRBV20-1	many	CSARRGATNTEAFF	TGCAGTGCTAGACGGGGGGCAACGAACACTGAAGCTTTCTTT
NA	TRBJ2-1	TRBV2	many	CASRQTSSSYNEQFF	TGTGCCAGCAGGCAGACTTCGAGCTCCTACAATGAGCAGTTCTTC
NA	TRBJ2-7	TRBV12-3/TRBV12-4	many	CASINRVLGYEQYF	TGTGCCAGCATCAACAGGGTTCTAGGCTACGAGCAGTACTTC
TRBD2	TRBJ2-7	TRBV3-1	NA	CASSPTSGASYEQYF	TGTGCCAGCAGTCCGACTAGCGGGGCTTCCTACGAGCAGTACTTC
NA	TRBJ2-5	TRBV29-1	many	CSVEDGGLRQETQYF	TGCAGCGTTGAAGATGGGGGGCTGCGCCAAGAGACCCAGTACTTC
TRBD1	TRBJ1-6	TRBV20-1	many	CSARAVGGQGVGNSPLHF	TGCAGTGCTAGAGCTGTGGGGGGACAGGGCGTCGGTAATTCACCCCTCCACTTT
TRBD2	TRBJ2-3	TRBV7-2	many	CASSLGGTSGFSTQYF	TGTGCCAGCAGCTTAGGAGGGACTAGTGGTTTCAGTACGCAGTATTTT
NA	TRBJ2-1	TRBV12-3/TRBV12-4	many	CASSLYGASASYNEQFF	TGTGCCAGCAGTTTGTACGGGGCTAGTGCCTCCTACAATGAGCAGTTCTTC
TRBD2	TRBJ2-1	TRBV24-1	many	CATSDTTSGTKNNEQFF	TGTGCCACCAGTGACACGACTAGCGGGACCAAAAACAATGAGCAGTTCTTC
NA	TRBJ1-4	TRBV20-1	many	CSAAGTGNEKLFF	TGCAGTGCAGCCGGGACGGGGAATGAAAAACTGTTTTTT
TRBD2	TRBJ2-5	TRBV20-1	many	CSASRLAGGETQYF	TGCAGTGCTAGTCGACTAGCGGGAGGGGAGACCCAGTACTTC
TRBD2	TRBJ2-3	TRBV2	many	CASRQAGAAGDTQYF	TGTGCCAGCAGACAAGCGGGGGCGGCGGGAGATACGCAGTATTTT
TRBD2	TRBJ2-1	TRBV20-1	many	CSVASVVLAGGEQFF	TGCAGTGTTGCATCGGTGGTGCTAGCGGGGGGGGAGCAGTTCTTC
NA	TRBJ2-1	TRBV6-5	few	CATLDVNEQFF	TGTGCCACCTTGGACGTCAATGAGCAGTTCTTC
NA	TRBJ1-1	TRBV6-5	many	CASSYSIQLAGGAFF	TGTGCCAGCAGTTACTCGATACAGTTGGCCGGGGGAGCTTTCTTT
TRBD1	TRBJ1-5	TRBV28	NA	CASSARDRGSNQPQHF	TGTGCCAGCAGTGCTAGAGACAGGGGGAGCAATCAGCCCCAGCATTTT
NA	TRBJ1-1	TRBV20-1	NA	CSATSRQNTEDFF	TGCAGCGCTACCAGCCGGCAAAACACTGAAGATTTCTTT
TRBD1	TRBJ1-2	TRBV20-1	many	CSAAGTGVGYTF	TGCAGTGCGGCCGGGACAGGGGTTGGCTACACCTTC
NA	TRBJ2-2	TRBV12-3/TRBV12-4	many	CASSSGTTNTGELFF	TGTGCCAGCAGTTCCGGGACCACGAACACCGGGGAGCTGTTTTTT
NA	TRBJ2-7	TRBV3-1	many	CASSQAQGNQFSEQYF	TGTGCCAGCAGCCAAGCGCAGGGGAACCAATTTTCCGAGCAGTACTTC
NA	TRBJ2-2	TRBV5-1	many	CASSLAGAGTHTGELFF	TGCGCCAGCAGCTTGGCCGGGGCGGGAACCCACACCGGGGAGCTGTTTTTT
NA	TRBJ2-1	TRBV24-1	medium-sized	CATSDPNAYNEQFF	TGTGCCACCAGTGACCCGAACGCCTACAATGAGCAGTTCTTC
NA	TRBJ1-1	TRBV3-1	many	CASSQDPENTEAFF	TGTGCCAGCAGCCAAGATCCGGAAAACACTGAAGCTTTCTTT
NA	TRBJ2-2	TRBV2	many	CASRGTAGELFF	TGTGCCAGCAGGGGGACGGCCGGGGAGCTGTTTTTT
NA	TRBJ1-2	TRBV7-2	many	CASSLGQGWNYGYTF	TGTGCCAGCAGCTTAGGGCAGGGCTGGAACTATGGCTACACCTTC
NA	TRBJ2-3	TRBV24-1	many	CATSDMGQQTRDTQYF	TGTGCCACCAGTGACATGGGACAACAAACTCGGGATACGCAGTATTTT
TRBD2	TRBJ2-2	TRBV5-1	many	CASSLTSGRAGELFF	TGCGCCAGCAGCTTGACTAGCGGGAGGGCCGGGGAGCTGTTTTTT
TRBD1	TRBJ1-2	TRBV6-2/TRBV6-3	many	CASSFLTGGGTGYTF	TGTGCCAGCAGTTTCCTGACAGGGGGCGGAACTGGCTACACCTTC
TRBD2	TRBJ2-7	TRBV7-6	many	CASSLSSGLSSYEQYF	TGTGCCAGCAGTTTGTCCTCGGGACTATCCTCCTACGAGCAGTACTTC
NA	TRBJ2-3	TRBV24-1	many	CATSENRISTDTQYF	TGTGCCACCAGTGAGAACAGGATAAGCACAGATACGCAGTATTTT
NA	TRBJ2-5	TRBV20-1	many	CSARREEDETQYF	TGCAGTGCTAGGCGGGAAGAGGATGAGACCCAGTACTTC